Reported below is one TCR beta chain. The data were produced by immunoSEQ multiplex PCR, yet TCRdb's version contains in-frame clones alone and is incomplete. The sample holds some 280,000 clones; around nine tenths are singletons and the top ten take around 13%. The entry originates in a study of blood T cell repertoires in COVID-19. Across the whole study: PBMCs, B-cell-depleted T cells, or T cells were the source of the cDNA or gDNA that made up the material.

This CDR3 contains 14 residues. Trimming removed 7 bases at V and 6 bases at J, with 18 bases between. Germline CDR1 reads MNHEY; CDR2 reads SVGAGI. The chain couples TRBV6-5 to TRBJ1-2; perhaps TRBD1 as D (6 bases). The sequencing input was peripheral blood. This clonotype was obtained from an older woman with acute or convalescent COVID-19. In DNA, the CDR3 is TGTGCCAGCACCCCGGGGGCGGGGGCTAATGGCTACACCTTC. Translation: CASTPGAGANGYTF.